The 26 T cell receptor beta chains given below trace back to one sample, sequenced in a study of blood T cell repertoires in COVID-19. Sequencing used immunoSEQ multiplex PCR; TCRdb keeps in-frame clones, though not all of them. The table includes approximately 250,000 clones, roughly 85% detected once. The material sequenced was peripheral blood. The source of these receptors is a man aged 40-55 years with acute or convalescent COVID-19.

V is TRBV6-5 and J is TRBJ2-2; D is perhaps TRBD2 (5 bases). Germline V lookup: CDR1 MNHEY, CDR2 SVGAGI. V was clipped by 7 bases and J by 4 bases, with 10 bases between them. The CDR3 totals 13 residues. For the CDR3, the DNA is TGTGCCAGCATTCGTACTAGCACCGGGGAGCTGTTTTTT. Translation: CASIRTSTGELFF.

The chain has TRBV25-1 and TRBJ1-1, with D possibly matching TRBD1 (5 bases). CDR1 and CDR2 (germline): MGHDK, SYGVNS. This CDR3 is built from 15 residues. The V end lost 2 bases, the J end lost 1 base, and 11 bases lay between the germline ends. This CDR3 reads CASSEGAPRNTEAFF. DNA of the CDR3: TGTGCCAGCAGTGAAGGGGCACCCCGGAACACTGAAGCTTTCTTT.

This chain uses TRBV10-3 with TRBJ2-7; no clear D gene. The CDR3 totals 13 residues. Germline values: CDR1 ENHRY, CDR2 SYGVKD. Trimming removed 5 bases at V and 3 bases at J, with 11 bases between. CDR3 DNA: TGTGCCATCAGTTCCGAAATCTACTACGAGCAGTACTTC. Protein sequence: CAISSEIYYEQYF.

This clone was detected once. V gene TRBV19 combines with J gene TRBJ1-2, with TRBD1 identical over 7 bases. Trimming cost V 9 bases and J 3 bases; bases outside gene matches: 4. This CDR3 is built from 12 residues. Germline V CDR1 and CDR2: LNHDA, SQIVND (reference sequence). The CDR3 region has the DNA TGTGCCAGCGAAGGGGGCTACTATGGCTACACCTTC. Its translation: CASEGGYYGYTF. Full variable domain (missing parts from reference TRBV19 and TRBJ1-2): DGGITQSPKYLFRKEGQNVTLSCEQNLNHDAMYWYRQDPGQGLRLIYYSQIVNDFQKGDIAEGYSVSREKKESFPLTVTSAQKNPTAFYLCASEGGYYGYTFGSGTRLTVV.

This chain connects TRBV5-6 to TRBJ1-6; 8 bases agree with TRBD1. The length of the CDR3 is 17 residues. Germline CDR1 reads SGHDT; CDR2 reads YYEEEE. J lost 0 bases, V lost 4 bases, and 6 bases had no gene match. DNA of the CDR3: TGTGCCAGCAGCGGAGTCAGGGGGCTCTCCTATAATTCACCCCTCCACTTT. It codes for CASSGVRGLSYNSPLHF. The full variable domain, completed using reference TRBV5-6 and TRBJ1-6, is DAGVTQSPTHLIKTRGQQVTLRCSPKSGHDTVSWYQQALGQGPQFIFQYYEEEERQRGNFPDRFSGHQFPNYSSELNVNALLLGDSALYLCASSGVRGLSYNSPLHFGNGTRLTVT.

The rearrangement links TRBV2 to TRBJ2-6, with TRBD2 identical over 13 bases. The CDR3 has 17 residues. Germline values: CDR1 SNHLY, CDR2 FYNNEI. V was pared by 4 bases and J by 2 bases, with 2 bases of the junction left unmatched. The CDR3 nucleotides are TGTGCCAGCAGTGCGGGACTAGCGGGGACTGGGGCCAACGTCCTGACTTTC. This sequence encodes CASSAGLAGTGANVLTF.

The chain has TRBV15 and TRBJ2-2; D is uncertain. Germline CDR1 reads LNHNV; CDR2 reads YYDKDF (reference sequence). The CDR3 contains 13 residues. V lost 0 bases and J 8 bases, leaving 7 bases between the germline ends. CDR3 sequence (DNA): TGTGCCACCAGCAGAGATGGCAGGGGGGAGCTGTTTTTT. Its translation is CATSRDGRGELFF.

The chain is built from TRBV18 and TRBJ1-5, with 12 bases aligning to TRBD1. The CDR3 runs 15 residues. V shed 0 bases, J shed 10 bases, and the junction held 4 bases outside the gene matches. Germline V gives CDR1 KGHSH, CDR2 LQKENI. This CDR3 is CASSPPAGQGAPQHF. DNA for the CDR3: TGTGCCAGCTCACCACCAGCGGGACAGGGGGCACCCCAGCATTTT.

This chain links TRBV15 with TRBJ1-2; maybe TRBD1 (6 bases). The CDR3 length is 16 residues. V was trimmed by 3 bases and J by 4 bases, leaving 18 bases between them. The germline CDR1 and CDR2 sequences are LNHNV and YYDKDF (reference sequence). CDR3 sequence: CATSSGGAASVYGYTF. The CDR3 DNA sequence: TGTGCCACCAGCAGCGGGGGGGCCGCCTCCGTCTATGGCTACACCTTC. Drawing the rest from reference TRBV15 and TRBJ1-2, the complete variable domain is DAMVIQNPRYQVTQFGKPVTLSCSQTLNHNVMYWYQQKSSQAPKLLFHYYDKDFNNEADTPDNFQSRRPNTSFCFLDIRSPGLGDTAMYLCATSSGGAASVYGYTFGSGTRLTVV.

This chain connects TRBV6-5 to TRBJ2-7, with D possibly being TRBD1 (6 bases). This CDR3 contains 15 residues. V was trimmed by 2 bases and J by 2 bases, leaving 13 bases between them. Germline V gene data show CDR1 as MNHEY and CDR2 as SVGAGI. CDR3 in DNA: TGTGCCAGCAGTTACCGATCGACAGGAACCTACGAGCAGTACTTC. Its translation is CASSYRSTGTYEQYF.

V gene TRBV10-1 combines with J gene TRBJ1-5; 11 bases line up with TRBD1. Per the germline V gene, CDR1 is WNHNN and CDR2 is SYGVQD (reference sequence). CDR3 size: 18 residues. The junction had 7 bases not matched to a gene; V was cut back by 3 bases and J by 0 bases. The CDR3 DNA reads TGCGCCAGCAGTGATTCCGGGACAGGGGGAAATAGCAATCAGCCCCAGCATTTT. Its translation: CASSDSGTGGNSNQPQHF.

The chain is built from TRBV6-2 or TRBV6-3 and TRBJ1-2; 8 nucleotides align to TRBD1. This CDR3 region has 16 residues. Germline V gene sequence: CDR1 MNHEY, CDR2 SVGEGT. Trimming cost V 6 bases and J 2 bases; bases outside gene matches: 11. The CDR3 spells CASSLGQGTMNYGYTF. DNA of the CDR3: TGTGCCAGCAGCCTTGGACAGGGAACCATGAACTATGGCTACACCTTC.

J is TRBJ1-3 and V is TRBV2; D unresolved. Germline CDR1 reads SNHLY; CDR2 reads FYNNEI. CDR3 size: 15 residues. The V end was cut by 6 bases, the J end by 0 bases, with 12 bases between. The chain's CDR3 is CASRGSAISGNTIYF. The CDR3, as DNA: TGTGCCAGCAGGGGTTCAGCGATCTCTGGAAACACCATATATTTT.

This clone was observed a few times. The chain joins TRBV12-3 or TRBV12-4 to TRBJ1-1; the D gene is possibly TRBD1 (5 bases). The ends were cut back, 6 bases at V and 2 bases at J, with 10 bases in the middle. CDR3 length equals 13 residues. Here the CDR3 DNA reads TGTGCCAGCAGCGAAGGGGTTAACACTGAAGCTTTCTTT. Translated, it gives CASSEGVNTEAFF.

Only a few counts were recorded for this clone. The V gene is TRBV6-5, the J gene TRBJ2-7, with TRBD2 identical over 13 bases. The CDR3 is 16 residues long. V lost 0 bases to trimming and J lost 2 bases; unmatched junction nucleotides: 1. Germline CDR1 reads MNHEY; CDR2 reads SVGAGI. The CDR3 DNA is TGTGCCAGCAGTTACTCGACTAGCGGGGGGCCCTACGAGCAGTACTTC. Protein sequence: CASSYSTSGGPYEQYF.

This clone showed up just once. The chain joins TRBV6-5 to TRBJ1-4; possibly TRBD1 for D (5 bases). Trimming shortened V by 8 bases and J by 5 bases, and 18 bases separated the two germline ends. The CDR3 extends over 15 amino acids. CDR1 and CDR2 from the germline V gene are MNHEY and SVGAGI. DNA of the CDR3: TGTGCCAGCCCCCGGGTCGACAGAAGCAATGAAAAACTGTTTTTT. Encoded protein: CASPRVDRSNEKLFF.

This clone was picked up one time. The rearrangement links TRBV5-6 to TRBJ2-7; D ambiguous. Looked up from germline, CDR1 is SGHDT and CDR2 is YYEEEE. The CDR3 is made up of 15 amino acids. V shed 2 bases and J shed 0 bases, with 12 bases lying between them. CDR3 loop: CASSFLARSSYEQYF. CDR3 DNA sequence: TGTGCCAGCAGCTTCTTGGCAAGATCCTCCTACGAGCAGTACTTC.

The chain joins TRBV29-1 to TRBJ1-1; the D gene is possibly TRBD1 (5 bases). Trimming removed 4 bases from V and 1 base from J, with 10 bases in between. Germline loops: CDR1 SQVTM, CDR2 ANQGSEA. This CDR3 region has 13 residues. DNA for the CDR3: TGCAGCGTTGCTTACAGGACGAACACTGAAGCTTTCTTT. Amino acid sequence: CSVAYRTNTEAFF.

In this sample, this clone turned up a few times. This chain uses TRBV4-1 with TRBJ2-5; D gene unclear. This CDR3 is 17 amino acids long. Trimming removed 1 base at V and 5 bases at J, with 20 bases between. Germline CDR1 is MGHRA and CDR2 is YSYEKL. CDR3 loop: CASSQVSYVGIRETQYF. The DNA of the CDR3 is TGCGCCAGCAGCCAAGTATCGTACGTAGGTATCAGGGAGACCCAGTACTTC.

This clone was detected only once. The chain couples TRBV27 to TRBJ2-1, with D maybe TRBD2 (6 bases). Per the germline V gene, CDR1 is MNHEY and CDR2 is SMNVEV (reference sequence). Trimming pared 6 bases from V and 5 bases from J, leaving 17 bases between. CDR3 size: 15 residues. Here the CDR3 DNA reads TGTGCCAGCAGCCGGTGGGACTCCCCCAACAATGAGCAGTTCTTC. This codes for CASSRWDSPNNEQFF.

CDR3 region: CASSYSSGNADTQYF. The CDR3, as DNA: TGTGCCAGCAGTTACTCGTCAGGGAACGCAGATACGCAGTATTTT. The rearrangement uses TRBV6-5 and TRBJ2-3; possibly TRBD1 for D (5 bases). The CDR3 is made up of 15 amino acids. CDR1 and CDR2 from the germline V gene are MNHEY and SVGAGI. V gave up 0 bases and J gave up 4 bases, with 11 bases separating them.

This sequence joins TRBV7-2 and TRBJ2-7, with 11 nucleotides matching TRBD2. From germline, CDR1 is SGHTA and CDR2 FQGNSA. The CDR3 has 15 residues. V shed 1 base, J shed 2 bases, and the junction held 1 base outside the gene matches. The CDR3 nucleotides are TGTGCCAGCAGCTTAGGACTAGCGGGGACCTACGAGCAGTACTTC. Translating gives CASSLGLAGTYEQYF.

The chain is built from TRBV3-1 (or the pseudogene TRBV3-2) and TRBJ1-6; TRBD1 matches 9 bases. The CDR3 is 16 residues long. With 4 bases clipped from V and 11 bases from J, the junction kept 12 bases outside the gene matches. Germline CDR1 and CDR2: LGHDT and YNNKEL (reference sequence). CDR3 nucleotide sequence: TGTGCCAGCAGCCGGCGGACAGGGGCCGAAAATCCACCCCTCCACTTT. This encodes CASSRRTGAENPPLHF.

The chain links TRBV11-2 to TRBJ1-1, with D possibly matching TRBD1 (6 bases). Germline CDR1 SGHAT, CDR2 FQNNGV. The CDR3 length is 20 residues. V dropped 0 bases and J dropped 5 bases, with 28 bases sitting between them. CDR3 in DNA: TGTGCCAGCAGCTTAGATGGGAATTCGTACATGGGGGCTTCTTGGACTGAAGCTTTCTTT. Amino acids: CASSLDGNSYMGASWTEAFF.

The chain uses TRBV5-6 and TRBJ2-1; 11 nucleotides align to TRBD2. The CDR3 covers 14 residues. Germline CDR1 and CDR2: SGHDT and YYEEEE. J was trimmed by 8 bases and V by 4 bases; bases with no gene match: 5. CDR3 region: CASSIAGGWHEQFF. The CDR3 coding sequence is TGTGCCAGCAGCATAGCGGGGGGGTGGCATGAGCAGTTCTTC.

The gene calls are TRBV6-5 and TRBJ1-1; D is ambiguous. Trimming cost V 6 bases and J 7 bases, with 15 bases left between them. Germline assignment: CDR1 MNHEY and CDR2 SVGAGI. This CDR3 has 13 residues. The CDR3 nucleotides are TGTGCCAGCAGAAACGCCGAGCGGGGTGAAGCTTTCTTT. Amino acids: CASRNAERGEAFF.